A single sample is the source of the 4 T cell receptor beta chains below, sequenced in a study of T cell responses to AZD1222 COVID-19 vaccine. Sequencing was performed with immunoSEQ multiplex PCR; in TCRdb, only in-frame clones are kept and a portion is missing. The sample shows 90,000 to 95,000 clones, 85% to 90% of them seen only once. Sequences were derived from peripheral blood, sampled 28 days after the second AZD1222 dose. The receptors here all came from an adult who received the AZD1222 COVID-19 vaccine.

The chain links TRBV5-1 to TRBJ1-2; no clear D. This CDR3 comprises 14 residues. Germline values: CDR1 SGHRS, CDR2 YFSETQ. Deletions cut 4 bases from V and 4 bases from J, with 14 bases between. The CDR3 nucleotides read TGCGCCAGCAGCCTCGGGTCTGGGGTCTATGGCTACACCTTC. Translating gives CASSLGSGVYGYTF.

As DNA, the CDR3 is TGTGCCAGTAGTATGGTAACAGCGAACTATGGCTACACCTTC. Its protein is CASSMVTANYGYTF. The chain is built from TRBV19 and TRBJ1-2; D call uncertain. The CDR3 is 14 residues long. The germline CDR1 and CDR2 sequences are LNHDA and SQIVND (reference sequence). The V and J ends lost 3 bases and 2 bases respectively, with 10 bases between them.

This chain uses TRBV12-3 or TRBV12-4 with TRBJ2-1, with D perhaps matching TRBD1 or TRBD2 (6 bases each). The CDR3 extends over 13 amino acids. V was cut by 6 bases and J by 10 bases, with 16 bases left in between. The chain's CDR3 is CASRLAGGDEQFF. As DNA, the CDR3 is TGTGCCAGCAGACTCGCCGGGGGCGACGAGCAGTTCTTC.

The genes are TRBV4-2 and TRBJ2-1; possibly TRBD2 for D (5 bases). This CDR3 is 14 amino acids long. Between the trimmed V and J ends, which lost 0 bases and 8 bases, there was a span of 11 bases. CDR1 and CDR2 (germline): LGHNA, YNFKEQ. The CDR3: CASSQDTGGYEQFF. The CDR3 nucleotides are TGTGCCAGCAGCCAAGATACTGGAGGCTATGAGCAGTTCTTC.